Detailed here is one T cell receptor beta chain. The CDR3 consists of 12 residues. The germline V gene has CDR1 DFQATT and CDR2 SNEGSKA (reference sequence). Random hexamers primed reverse transcription of about 0.45 to 1 ug RNA. From the immunoSEQ multiplex PCR reads, TCRdb called clonotypes with MiXCR, one entry per CDR3 protein. The sample has roughly 140,000 distinct CDR3 sequences, about 94% seen once. The data belong to a study of CD8 T cells in Susac syndrome. Looking at the study overall: When their blood was taken, patients with Susac syndrome were therapy-naive, taking corticosteroids, or taking intravenous immunoglobulin alone.

The rearrangement joins TRBV20-1 to TRBJ2-1; 7 bases line up with TRBD2. What was sequenced was CD4+ T cells from PBMCs. The clonotype was recovered from a human donor with Susac syndrome. The CDR3 DNA follows: TGCAGCCGACGGACTAGGTTTGATGAGCAGTTCTTC. Translating it yields CSRRTRFDEQFF.